This T cell receptor beta chain was captured in a study of cytomegalovirus exposure and HLA in healthy donors. Overall study context: The roughly 670 first-cohort repertoires shared a platform with the approximately 130 validation repertoires, as reported in a later analysis.

The CDR3 covers 15 residues. Germline-derived CDR1 and CDR2 are MNHEY and SVGAGI. After removal of 4 bases from V and 1 base from J, the junction contained 4 bases not matched to a gene. The data were produced by immunoSEQ multiplex PCR, yet TCRdb's version contains in-frame clones alone and is incomplete. The sample shows approximately 260,000 clones, just over 85% of them seen only once. Sequencing was carried out using PBMCs. This chain connects TRBV6-5 to TRBJ2-7; 10 nucleotides line up with TRBD1. The sequence came from a woman younger than 35 in good health and CMV-seronegative. The CDR3 loop reads CASSWPGQGSYEQYF. The CDR3 DNA reads TGTGCCAGCAGTTGGCCGGGACAGGGGTCCTACGAGCAGTACTTC.